The 26 T cell receptor beta chains listed next were all sequenced from one sample in a study of T cells in Graves' hyperthyroidism and ophthalmopathy. From RNA transcripts, TCR beta CDR3 regions were amplified. The primer set for the first-round RT-PCR of the TCR CDR3 was HTBI. TCRdb called the multiplex PCR reads again in MiXCR, with one record for every CDR3 protein. The data hold 95,000 to 110,000 distinct CDR3 sequences, with about a sixth observed a single time. Sequenced sample: blood. These receptors originate from a woman between 45 and 60 years old with Graves' hyperthyroidism.

The V and J genes are TRBV20-1 and TRBJ1-5; no reliable D call. V was clipped by 6 bases and J by 0 bases, with 18 bases between them. The CDR3 spans 16 residues. Looked up from germline, CDR1 is DFQATT and CDR2 is SNEGSKA (reference sequence). The CDR3 bases are TGCAGTGCCATGACACCCTTTGGTAATAGCAATCAGCCCCAGCATTTT. It is translated as CSAMTPFGNSNQPQHF.

This clonotype occurred many times. The chain carries TRBV7-3 and TRBJ1-1; 8 bases are a match to TRBD1. This CDR3 region has 14 residues. The V and J ends lost 5 bases and 5 bases, in that order; junction bases with no gene match: 7. Germline V gives CDR1 SGHTA, CDR2 FQGTGA. Here the CDR3 reads CASSPTGATTEAFF. CDR3 coding DNA: TGTGCCAGCAGCCCGACAGGGGCGACGACTGAAGCTTTCTTT.

There are many counts of this clonotype. The chain has TRBV11-2 and TRBJ2-7; a possible D gene is TRBD1 (6 bases). Germline CDR1 SGHAT, CDR2 FQNNGV. The V end was cut by 5 bases, the J end by 2 bases, with 16 bases between. The CDR3 is 15 residues long. The CDR3 reads CASSPGTLNAYEQYF. Written as DNA, the CDR3 is TGTGCCAGCAGCCCCGGGACACTGAACGCCTACGAGCAGTACTTC.

This clonotype was seen ten or more times. The chain has TRBV24-1 and TRBJ2-5; D not certain. The CDR3 is 14 residues long. From germline, CDR1 is KGHDR and CDR2 SFDVKD. Trimming took off 4 bases at V and 6 bases at J, with 14 bases between the two ends. Written as DNA, the CDR3 is TGTGCCACCAGTGACAGTAGAGCTGACAAGACCCAGTACTTC. Amino acids: CATSDSRADKTQYF.

The chain joins TRBV20-1 to TRBJ2-5; 9 bases agree with TRBD2. V gave up 3 bases and J gave up 7 bases; unmatched junction bases: 21. CDR1 and CDR2 (germline): DFQATT, SNEGSKA (reference sequence). This CDR3 is built from 18 residues. CDR3 amino acids: CSASSPRSAGGYSGTQYF. The CDR3 DNA is TGCAGTGCTAGTAGTCCCCGAAGTGCGGGAGGGTATTCTGGGACCCAGTACTTC.

This chain uses TRBV5-1 with TRBJ2-7; 9 positions match TRBD1. Germline trimming cut 0 bases from V and 5 bases from J; bases unmatched to any gene: 9. There are 16 residues in the CDR3. CDR1 is SGHRS and CDR2 is YFSETQ in the germline V gene. The CDR3: CASSLGPGQGRDEQYF. The DNA of the CDR3 is TGCGCCAGCAGCTTGGGACCGGGACAGGGCCGGGACGAGCAGTACTTC.

This clonotype came up many times. The chain carries TRBV18 and TRBJ2-5; 14 bases are a match to TRBD2. The CDR3 spans 15 residues. Per the germline V gene, CDR1 is KGHSH and CDR2 is LQKENI. J lost 4 bases, V lost 5 bases, and 3 bases had no gene match. CDR3 in DNA: TGTGCCAGCTCAAGGGGACTAGCGGGAGTAGAGACCCAGTACTTC. It yields the protein CASSRGLAGVETQYF. Full variable domain (outside the CDR3, taken from reference TRBV18 and TRBJ2-5): NAGVMQNPRHLVRRRGQEARLRCSPMKGHSHVYWYRQLPEEGLKFMVYLQKENIIDESGMPKERFSAEFPKEGPSILRIQQVVRGDSAAYFCASSRGLAGVETQYFGPGTRLLVL.

The chain is built from TRBV20-1 and TRBJ2-5; 7 bases map to TRBD1. Germline V CDR1 and CDR2: DFQATT, SNEGSKA (reference sequence). V lost 0 bases to trimming and J lost 5 bases; unmatched junction nucleotides: 9. The CDR3 is made up of 15 amino acids. CDR3 in amino acids: CSARDPGQSDETQYF. CDR3 in DNA: TGCAGTGCTAGAGATCCGGGACAGTCTGATGAGACCCAGTACTTC.

The chain is built from TRBV11-2 and TRBJ1-1; D is uncertain. Per the germline V gene, CDR1 is SGHAT and CDR2 is FQNNGV. The V end lost 0 bases, the J end lost 6 bases, and 14 bases lay between the germline ends. CDR3 length equals 15 residues. As DNA, the CDR3 is TGTGCCAGCAGCTTAGATCGATTCCGGTCCGCTGAAGCTTTCTTT. Protein sequence: CASSLDRFRSAEAFF.

This clonotype has ten or more counts. This sequence joins TRBV6-1 and TRBJ1-6, with 9 bases that match TRBD1. The ends lost 9 bases at V and 11 bases at J; junction bases unmatched: 14. CDR1 and CDR2 (germline): MNHNS, SASEGT. The CDR3 consists of 15 residues. The CDR3 protein is CASMKTGGGYAPLHF. The CDR3 nucleotides read TGTGCCAGTATGAAGACAGGGGGGGGATATGCACCCCTCCACTTT.

The CDR3 spells CASSSGLNRGETQYF. The CDR3 nucleotides are TGTGCCAGCAGTTCAGGACTTAATCGGGGAGAGACCCAGTACTTC. This chain links TRBV6-9 with TRBJ2-5, with D possibly TRBD2 on 5 matching bases. V dropped 4 bases and J dropped 4 bases, with 16 bases sitting between them. The CDR3 contains 15 residues. Germline loops: CDR1 MNHGY, CDR2 SVAAGI.

This clonotype was observed at least ten times. The rearrangement uses TRBV20-1 and TRBJ2-7, with D uncertain. The V gene lost 7 bases and the J gene lost 3 bases, with 19 bases spanning the gap. The CDR3 extends over 14 amino acids. Germline loops: CDR1 DFQATT, CDR2 SNEGSKA (reference sequence). The CDR3 coding sequence is TGCAGTGGGCTACTGGCAGGAGACCGCTACGAGCAGTACGTC. Its protein product is CSGLLAGDRYEQYV.

This clonotype was seen a few times. The genes are TRBV28 and TRBJ2-3; 9 nucleotides line up with TRBD1. The CDR3 covers 15 residues. J lost 3 bases, V lost 4 bases, and 5 bases had no gene match. The germline gives CDR1 MDHEN, CDR2 SYDVKM. The CDR3: CASSSLGTGTDTQYF. CDR3 nucleotides: TGTGCCAGCAGTTCTCTAGGGACAGGGACAGATACGCAGTATTTT.

Many counts were recorded for this clonotype. This chain uses TRBV20-1 with TRBJ2-1, with 10 nucleotides matching TRBD1. Germline V CDR1 and CDR2: DFQATT, SNEGSKA (reference sequence). Trimming at V came to 5 bases and at J to 7 bases, leaving 8 bases not matched to a gene. The CDR3 consists of 14 residues. CDR3: CSAEGTGVKNEQFF. Here the CDR3 DNA reads TGCAGTGCTGAGGGGACAGGGGTGAAGAATGAGCAGTTCTTC.

The table lists this clonotype with many counts. V usage is TRBV7-2 and J usage is TRBJ2-5, with D perhaps TRBD2 (6 bases). The CDR3 covers 14 residues. V was pared by 6 bases and J by 9 bases, with 20 bases between. Germline V gene lookup returns CDR1 SGHTA and CDR2 FQGNSA. The CDR3, as DNA: TGTGCCAGCAGTCTTCCTGGAGGGAGGAGGCCCCAGTACTTC. This gives the protein CASSLPGGRRPQYF.

This clonotype has a count of ten or more. The CDR3 is CASSRGWTNNSPLHF. CDR3 DNA: TGCGCCAGCAGCCGGGGGTGGACAAATAATTCACCCCTCCACTTT. The rearrangement joins TRBV4-1 to TRBJ1-6; TRBD1 might be the D (5 bases). Germline V gives CDR1 MGHRA, CDR2 YSYEKL. The V and J ends lost 4 bases and 5 bases respectively, with 12 bases between them. This CDR3 is built from 15 residues.

The table lists this clonotype with many counts. The gene calls are TRBV3-1 and TRBJ2-3; 7 positions match TRBD2. Trimming cost V 4 bases and J 3 bases; bases outside gene matches: 10. Germline CDR1 and CDR2: LGHDT and YNNKEL (reference sequence). The CDR3 is 16 residues long. CDR3 residues: CASSPGWLAVTDTQYF. The CDR3 DNA reads as TGTGCCAGCAGCCCGGGGTGGCTAGCGGTAACAGATACGCAGTATTTT.

V is TRBV20-1 and J is TRBJ1-2; no clear D gene. V was pared by 0 bases and J by 1 base, with 6 bases between. CDR3 length equals 13 residues. Germline assignment: CDR1 DFQATT and CDR2 SNEGSKA (reference sequence). CDR3 region: CSAREAVNYGYTF. CDR3 nucleotide sequence: TGCAGTGCTAGAGAGGCAGTTAACTATGGCTACACCTTC.

This clonotype appeared many times. This chain joins TRBV3-1 and TRBJ1-1; possibly TRBD1 for D (6 bases). Trimming shortened V by 2 bases and J by 4 bases, and 14 bases separated the two germline ends. Germline V gene lookup returns CDR1 LGHDT and CDR2 YNNKEL (reference sequence). The CDR3 consists of 15 residues. The CDR3 sequence: CASSQSRGTGTEAFF. The CDR3 bases are TGTGCCAGCAGCCAAAGCAGGGGAACTGGCACTGAAGCTTTCTTT.

This clonotype was counted ten times or more. The rearrangement uses TRBV12-3 or TRBV12-4 and TRBJ2-1; unclear D gene. CDR3 size: 12 residues. Trimming left V 1 base short and J 12 bases short, with 10 bases between. The CDR3 DNA sequence: TGTGCCAGCAGTTTAGGCGGCCAATGGCAGTTCTTC. This codes for CASSLGGQWQFF.

In this sample, this clonotype turned up many times. The rearrangement links TRBV5-1 to TRBJ1-2; TRBD1 aligns across 7 bases. The CDR3 has 14 residues. Germline V gene sequence: CDR1 SGHRS, CDR2 YFSETQ. Trimming cost V 0 bases and J 4 bases; bases outside gene matches: 3. The CDR3 spells CASSLGDRAYGYTF. CDR3 coding DNA: TGCGCCAGCAGCTTGGGAGACAGGGCCTATGGCTACACCTTC.

The sample holds many counts of this clonotype. CDR3 sequence (DNA): TGTGCCAGCAGTCCCACCGGGTGGGGCTACACCTTC. Translating it yields CASSPTGWGYTF. V is TRBV28 and J is TRBJ1-2; the D is unclear. Germline V gene sequence: CDR1 MDHEN, CDR2 SYDVKM. Trimming stripped 5 bases from V and 8 bases from J, with 12 bases between. The CDR3 is made up of 12 amino acids.

This clonotype was counted at least ten times. V usage is TRBV11-3 and J usage is TRBJ2-3, with D tentatively TRBD1 (6 bases). The CDR3 contains 14 residues. Deletions cut 4 bases from V and 1 base from J, with 9 bases between. Germline lookup yields CDR1 SGHNT and CDR2 YENEEA. CDR3 sequence: CASSSHRGTDTQYF. CDR3 nucleotides: TGTGCCAGCAGCTCCCACAGGGGCACAGATACGCAGTATTTT.

This clonotype was observed a single time. The chain links TRBV5-1 to TRBJ1-4, with 7 bases identical to TRBD1. Germline V gene data show CDR1 as SGHRS and CDR2 as YFSETQ. V lost 4 bases and J lost 0; bases outside the gene matches: 3. The CDR3 length is 15 residues. Here the CDR3 reads CASSTTGTTNEKLFF. In DNA form, the CDR3 reads TGCGCCAGCAGCACGACAGGGACAACTAATGAAAAACTGTTTTTT.

V gene TRBV20-1 combines with J gene TRBJ2-5; 8 nucleotides line up with TRBD1. The CDR3 sequence is 16 residues long. Trimming took 6 bases from V and 5 from J; bases not matched to a gene: 17. Per germline, CDR1 DFQATT and CDR2 SNEGSKA (reference sequence). The CDR3 nucleotides are TGCAGTGCCCCGCCGAGTCGGACAGGGTTCCGGGAGACCCAGTACTTC. It translates to CSAPPSRTGFRETQYF.

This clonotype was recorded at least ten times. The chain has TRBV20-1 and TRBJ1-1, with D possibly TRBD1 on 6 matching bases. V gave up 7 bases and J gave up 3 bases, with 15 bases separating them. In germline, CDR1 is DFQATT, CDR2 SNEGSKA (reference sequence). The CDR3 length is 13 residues. The CDR3 DNA sequence: TGCAGTGTTAGTTCTGGGGGGCACACTGAAGCTTTCTTT. This gives the protein CSVSSGGHTEAFF.